What follows are 20 T cell receptor beta chains derived from one specimen sequenced in a study of a mutant IDH1 vaccine in newly diagnosed glioma. Time point denoted: week 11, during vaccination. The study gave 300 ug of mutant IDH1 20-mer peptide per vaccine dose, with topical imiquimod. No antigen has been identified for these receptors. Using immunoSEQ multiplex PCR, the repertoire was profiled, and TCRdb retains in-frame clones only, with some absent. The sample lists roughly 62,000 clones, approximately 89% occurring once. The sample consisted of PBMCs, taken from a glioma patient whose treatment included an IDH1 peptide vaccine. The receptor set was obtained from a man in his forties or fifties with glioma.

The chain is built from TRBV28 and TRBJ2-3; the D gene is possibly TRBD2 (5 bases). The germline V and J ends were trimmed by 5 bases and 2 bases, with 11 bases remaining between them. The CDR3 runs to 14 residues. From germline, CDR1 is MDHEN and CDR2 SYDVKM. The CDR3 coding sequence is TGTGCCAGCAGTAGTTCGAGGGCCACAGATACGCAGTATTTT. Protein product: CASSSSRATDTQYF.

The V call is TRBV6-1, the J call TRBJ1-1; the D gene is possibly TRBD1 (5 bases). Trimming removed 8 bases at V and 7 bases at J, with 20 bases between. This CDR3 has 14 amino acids. Germline CDR1 reads MNHNS; CDR2 reads SASEGT. CDR3 in amino acids: CASRGTTASGEAFF. The CDR3 bases are TGTGCCAGCCGTGGAACGACAGCCTCGGGTGAAGCTTTCTTT.

The chain recombines TRBV19 with TRBJ2-2; 10 bases align to TRBD2. J lost 6 bases, V lost 5 bases, and 6 bases had no gene match. The CDR3 length is 15 residues. Germline assignment: CDR1 LNHDA and CDR2 SQIVND (reference sequence). Written as DNA, the CDR3 is TGTGCCAGTAGTCCTAGCGGGAGAGGGGCCGGGGAGCTGTTTTTT. Translated, it gives CASSPSGRGAGELFF.

V gene TRBV11-3 combines with J gene TRBJ2-1, with D perhaps TRBD1 (5 bases). Trimming left V 2 bases short and J 5 bases short, with 13 bases between. Germline lookup yields CDR1 SGHNT and CDR2 YENEEA. The CDR3 has 15 amino acids. Here the CDR3 reads CASSLNGEGDNEQFF. CDR3 DNA: TGTGCCAGCAGCTTAAACGGCGAAGGGGACAATGAGCAGTTCTTC.

The V call is TRBV7-2, the J call TRBJ1-4; no clear D gene. The V gene's germline CDR1 is SGHTA and CDR2 FQGNSA. Trimming removed 0 bases from V and 8 bases from J, with 10 bases in between. This CDR3 is built from 14 residues. The CDR3 region is CASSLAGVREKLFF. The CDR3 DNA sequence: TGTGCCAGCAGCTTAGCCGGGGTTCGCGAAAAACTGTTTTTT.

The CDR3 sequence is CASRLQEGAGTEAFF. In DNA form, the CDR3 reads TGTGCCAGTAGACTCCAGGAGGGGGCAGGAACTGAAGCTTTCTTT. The chain uses TRBV19 and TRBJ1-1; TRBD1 agrees at 7 bases. With 6 bases clipped from V and 5 bases from J, the junction kept 12 bases outside the gene matches. The CDR3 runs 15 residues. Germline loops: CDR1 LNHDA, CDR2 SQIVND (reference sequence).

The chain combines TRBV18 with TRBJ1-1; 9 bases match TRBD1. This CDR3 has 12 amino acids. Per germline, CDR1 KGHSH and CDR2 LQKENI. Germline trimming cut 2 bases from V and 8 bases from J; bases unmatched to any gene: 0. The CDR3 DNA is TGTGCCAGCTCACCAGGGACAGGGGAAGCTTTCTTT. Translation: CASSPGTGEAFF. The full variable domain, rest sourced from reference TRBV18 and TRBJ1-1, is NAGVMQNPRHLVRRRGQEARLRCSPMKGHSHVYWYRQLPEEGLKFMVYLQKENIIDESGMPKERFSAEFPKEGPSILRIQQVVRGDSAAYFCASSPGTGEAFFGQGTRLTVV.

The chain carries TRBV2 and TRBJ2-1, with 9 bases fitting TRBD2. Germline V gene lookup returns CDR1 SNHLY and CDR2 FYNNEI. This CDR3 is built from 14 residues. Trimming removed 8 bases from V and 8 bases from J; junction bases left unmatched: 10. Here the CDR3 DNA reads TGTGCCAGCGAGGTGGGGCTAGCGGGGCATGAGCAGTTCTTC. Protein sequence: CASEVGLAGHEQFF.

The V and J genes are TRBV7-2 and TRBJ2-5; 10 positions agree with TRBD1. CDR3 length equals 17 residues. Germline lookup yields CDR1 SGHTA and CDR2 FQGNSA. V shed 1 base, J shed 2 bases, and the junction held 7 bases outside the gene matches. CDR3 residues: CASSLEGQGSRQETQYF. The CDR3 DNA reads as TGTGCCAGCAGCTTAGAGGGACAGGGGAGTCGACAAGAGACCCAGTACTTC.

CDR3 coding DNA: TGTGCCAGCAGTTTAGTTAGCCCCCCGAGGGGGGGGGCTTTCTTT. Its protein is CASSLVSPPRGGAFF. This chain uses TRBV28 with TRBJ1-1; possibly TRBD1 for D (6 bases). Trimming left V 2 bases short and J 11 bases short, with 21 bases between. The germline V gene encodes CDR1 MDHEN and CDR2 SYDVKM. The CDR3 covers 15 residues.

This clone was seen a few times. V usage is TRBV5-4 and J usage is TRBJ1-2, with D tentatively TRBD1 (6 bases). CDR3 length equals 15 residues. Trimming took 4 bases from V and 4 from J, leaving 17 bases between them. CDR1 and CDR2 from the germline V gene are SGHNT and YYREEE (reference sequence). CDR3 residues: CASSHPGHRGYGYTF. The CDR3 DNA reads TGTGCCAGCAGCCACCCGGGACACCGGGGCTATGGCTACACCTTC.

The gene calls are TRBV7-3 and TRBJ2-6; the match to TRBD1 covers 10 bases. Germline loops: CDR1 SGHTA, CDR2 FQGTGA. V trimming: 1 base; J trimming: 6 bases; junction bases outside the gene matches: 6. The CDR3 consists of 17 residues. The CDR3 bases are TGTGCCAGCAGCTTAAATTCCGGGACAGGGGAGGCCAACGTCCTGACTTTC. It yields the protein CASSLNSGTGEANVLTF.

V usage is TRBV5-4 and J usage is TRBJ1-1, with D unclear. The V and J ends lost 2 bases and 7 bases respectively, with 9 bases between them. From germline, CDR1 is SGHNT and CDR2 YYREEE (reference sequence). The CDR3 length is 12 residues. The CDR3 region is CASSFDRNEAFF. Written as DNA, the CDR3 is TGTGCCAGCAGCTTCGACCGAAATGAAGCTTTCTTT.

The chain is built from TRBV10-3 and TRBJ2-3; D is undetermined. The CDR3 has 11 residues. Trimming shortened V by 3 bases and J by 6 bases, and 4 bases separated the two germline ends. From germline, CDR1 is ENHRY and CDR2 SYGVKD. In DNA form, the CDR3 reads TGTGCCATCAGTGACAGGGATACGCAGTATTTT. This codes for CAISDRDTQYF.

The genes are TRBV30 and TRBJ1-6; 10 bases map to TRBD1. The CDR3 spans 18 residues. V was clipped by 1 base and J by 0 bases; unmatched bases: 6. Germline V gives CDR1 GTSNPN, CDR2 SVGIG (reference sequence). CDR3 in amino acids: CAWSAWTGGISYNSPLHF. The CDR3 coding sequence is TGTGCCTGGAGTGCCTGGACAGGGGGAATCTCCTATAATTCACCCCTCCACTTT.

V gene TRBV10-1 combines with J gene TRBJ1-1; a possible D gene is TRBD1 (5 bases). Trimming took off 5 bases at V and 0 bases at J, with 13 bases between the two ends. This CDR3 has 15 residues. From germline, CDR1 is WNHNN and CDR2 SYGVQD (reference sequence). The CDR3 nucleotides read TGCGCCAGCAGTCTTAGACAGTCCATGAACACTGAAGCTTTCTTT. This translates into CASSLRQSMNTEAFF.

The CDR3 DNA reads as TGTGCCAGTAGCTCACTAGCGGGAGCCCCGACCGGGGAGCTGTTTTTT. Its translation is CASSSLAGAPTGELFF. This chain connects TRBV19 to TRBJ2-2; 11 bases line up with TRBD2. The CDR3 runs to 16 residues. CDR1 is LNHDA, CDR2 SQIVND, per germline (reference sequence). With V trimmed by 6 bases and J by 5 bases, 8 bases remained unmatched.

This clone was observed at least ten times. The chain carries TRBV12-2 and TRBJ1-4. TRBV12-2 is a pseudogene. The CDR3 runs to 15 residues. The CDR3 DNA sequence: TGTGCAAGTCGCTTACCTGGAGTACGCAATGAAAAACTGTTTTTT. Its translation is CASRLPGVRNEKLFF.

This clone was observed a handful of times. The chain combines TRBV6-4 with TRBJ2-1, with D possibly TRBD2 on 7 matching bases. V dropped 0 bases and J dropped 5 bases, with 11 bases sitting between them. Germline V gene data show CDR1 as MRHNA and CDR2 as SNTAGT. This CDR3 spans 15 amino acids. The DNA for the CDR3 is TGTGCCAGCAGTGACTCCGGGGGGCCGGACAATGAGCAGTTCTTC. It specifies CASSDSGGPDNEQFF.

This clone was picked up one time. The J gene is TRBJ1-3, the V gene TRBV23-1; tentatively, D is TRBD1 (6 bases). TRBV23-1 is an open reading frame whose function is uncertain. The CDR3 is 15 residues long. V was cut by 2 bases and J by 5 bases, with 13 bases left in between. Here the CDR3 DNA reads TGCGCCAGCAGTCAACCCGAGGGACAACGAAACACCATATATTTT. Its protein product is CASSQPEGQRNTIYF.